The clone carrying this T cell receptor beta chain was seen more than once but under ten times. The antigen is undetermined. This specimen belongs to a study of beta chain features in type 1 diabetes. In the study overall: When patients were set against healthy donors, age, gender and cell yields were similar.

The V and J ends lost 6 bases and 2 bases, in that order; junction bases with no gene match: 11. Germline values: CDR1 MGHRA, CDR2 YSYEKL. This CDR3 has 16 amino acids. Notes on the study in general: TCRB CDR3 length was moderately but significantly reduced in all four CD4+ subsets of Type 1 diabetes patients. There was no resolution here of whether HLA type influences TCRB rearrangement.

A CD45RO/CCR7/CD25/CD127/CD95/CD27 panel sorted naive, central memory, regulatory and stem cell-like memory CD4+ cells. Sequencing targeted expressed TCRB transcripts, as all isolated RNA had been reverse transcribed. Assay used: immunoSEQ multiplex PCR; TCRdb lists only in-frame clones, some missing. This sample has more than 300,000 clones, with roughly 15% found just once. The receptor was derived from a young woman in good health. The chain links TRBV4-1 to TRBJ2-3, with TRBD1 matching 7 bases. The sample was naive CD4+ T cells from blood. The CDR3 DNA follows: TGCGCCAGCAGTCCTGACCACAGGGGTTCCACAGATACGCAGTATTTT. Its protein is CASSPDHRGSTDTQYF.